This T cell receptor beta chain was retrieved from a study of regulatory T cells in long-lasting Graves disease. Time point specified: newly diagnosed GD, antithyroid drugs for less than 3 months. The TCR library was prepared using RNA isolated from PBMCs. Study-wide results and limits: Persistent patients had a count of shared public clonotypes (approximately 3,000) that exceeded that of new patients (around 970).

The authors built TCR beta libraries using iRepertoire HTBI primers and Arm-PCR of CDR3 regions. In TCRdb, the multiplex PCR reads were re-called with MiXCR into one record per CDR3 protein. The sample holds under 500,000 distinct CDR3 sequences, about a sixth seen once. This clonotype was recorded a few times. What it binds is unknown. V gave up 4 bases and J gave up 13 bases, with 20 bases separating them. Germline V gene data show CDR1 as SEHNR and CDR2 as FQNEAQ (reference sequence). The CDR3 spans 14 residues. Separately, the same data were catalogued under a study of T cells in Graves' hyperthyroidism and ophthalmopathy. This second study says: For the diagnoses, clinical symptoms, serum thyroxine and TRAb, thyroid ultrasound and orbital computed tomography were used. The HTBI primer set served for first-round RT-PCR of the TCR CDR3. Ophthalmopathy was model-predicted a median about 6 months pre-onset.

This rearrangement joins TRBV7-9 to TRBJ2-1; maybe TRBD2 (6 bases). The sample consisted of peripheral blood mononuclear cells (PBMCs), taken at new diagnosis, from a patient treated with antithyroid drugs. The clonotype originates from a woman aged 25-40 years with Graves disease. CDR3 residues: CASSWEPGGGNQFF. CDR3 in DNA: TGTGCCAGCAGCTGGGAACCCGGCGGCGGGAATCAGTTCTTC.